This TCR beta chain was profiled in a study of blood T cells in healthy people across ages. Study outcomes and limitations: In older individuals, TCR beta diversity per million T cells was lower, falling roughly linearly with age.

For this clonotype: Its antigen remains unidentified.

Sample-barcoded 5' priming and a J-beta primer mix drove a second PCR of about 7 to 12 cycles. Individual samples furnished no less than 3 million CDR3-containing paired-end reads apiece. TCRdb reprocessed the 5' RACE reads with MiXCR, giving one entry per CDR3 protein. The sample lists roughly 900,000 distinct CDR3 sequences, more than 25% seen once, with around 15% in the top ten. The germline CDR1 and CDR2 sequences are SGHAT and FQNNGV. V lost 6 bases to trimming and J lost 3 bases; unmatched junction nucleotides: 8. This CDR3 comprises 15 residues. Material: blood. The sequence derives from a woman aged 80 or older in good health. V gene TRBV11-2 combines with J gene TRBJ2-5; 9 nucleotides agree with TRBD1. The CDR3: CASSVRDRAEETQYF. Written as DNA, the CDR3 is TGTGCCAGCAGTGTCCGGGACAGGGCGGAAGAGACCCAGTACTTC.